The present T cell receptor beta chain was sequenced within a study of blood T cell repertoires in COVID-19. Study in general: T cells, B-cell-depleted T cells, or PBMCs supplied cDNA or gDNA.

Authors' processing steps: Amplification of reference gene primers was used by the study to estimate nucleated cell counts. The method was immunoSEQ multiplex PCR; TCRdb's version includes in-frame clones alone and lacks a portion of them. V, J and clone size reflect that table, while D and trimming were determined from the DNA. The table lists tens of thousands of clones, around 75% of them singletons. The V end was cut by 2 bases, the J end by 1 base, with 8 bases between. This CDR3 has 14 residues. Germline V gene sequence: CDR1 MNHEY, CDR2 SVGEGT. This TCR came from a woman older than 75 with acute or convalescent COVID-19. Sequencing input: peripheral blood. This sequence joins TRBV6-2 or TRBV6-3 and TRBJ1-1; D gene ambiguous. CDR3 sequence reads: CASSYPTANTEAFF. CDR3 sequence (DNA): TGTGCCAGCAGTTACCCCACAGCGAACACTGAAGCTTTCTTT.